This note documents a single TCR beta chain sequence. The antigen remains unidentified. These data come from a study of graft-versus-host responses after intestinal transplantation. The overall study: Isolated intestinal, liver-intestinal, or multivisceral transplants had been given to the recipients. Each patient got anti-thymocyte globulin induction, then tacrolimus and steroids for roughly 3 years.

Assay used: immunoSEQ multiplex PCR; TCRdb lists only in-frame clones, some missing. This sample has around 96,000 clones; roughly 92% occur once, and the top ten carry 0.17%. Germline V gives CDR1 SGHNT, CDR2 YENEEA. V shed 1 base and J 3 bases; nucleotides not matched to a gene: 11. This CDR3 has 18 residues. Overall study results and limits: The study associated peak circulating GvH clone levels with early post-transplant HvG declines. Recipient bone marrow held GvH clones, some seen earlier in ileum or blood.

The sample in question was unstimulated CD4+ T cells sorted from spleen or lymph node cells, obtained before intestinal transplant. This chain connects TRBV11-3 to TRBJ1-5, with 8 nucleotides matching TRBD1. The receptor was derived from a human donor who received an intestinal transplant. CDR3 DNA: TGTGCCAGCAGCTTAGTTAGTGGGACAGGCTTCATCAATCAGCCCCAGCATTTT. Translated, it gives CASSLVSGTGFINQPQHF. The variable domain in full, with the rest retrieved from reference TRBV11-3 and TRBJ1-5, is EAGVVQSPRYKIIEKKQPVAFWCNPISGHNTLYWYLQNLGQGPELLIRYENEEAVDDSQLPKDRFSAERLKGVDSTLKIQPAELGDSAVYLCASSLVSGTGFINQPQHFGDGTRLSIL.